The 5 T cell receptor beta chains listed next were all sequenced from one sample in a study of T cell responses to AZD1222 COVID-19 vaccine. The method was immunoSEQ multiplex PCR; TCRdb's version includes in-frame clones alone and lacks a portion of them. Of about 130,000 clones in the sample, roughly 92% were seen once. Sample: peripheral blood, taken 28 days after the second AZD1222 dose. These receptors all come from an adult who received the AZD1222 COVID-19 vaccine.

The chain joins TRBV6-5 to TRBJ2-1; D could derive from TRBD1 or TRBD2 (6 bases each). Germline-derived CDR1 and CDR2 are MNHEY and SVGAGI. V lost 5 bases, J lost 4 bases, and 12 bases lay in between. This CDR3 has 14 amino acids. The CDR3 DNA reads as TGTGCCAGCAGTCGCGGGACACCTTACAATGAGCAGTTCTTC. Protein sequence: CASSRGTPYNEQFF.

The CDR3 sequence is CASSLEGEQYF. DNA of the CDR3: TGTGCCAGCAGCTTGGAGGGAGAGCAGTACTTC. The chain has TRBV27 and TRBJ2-7; a weak D match, TRBD2 (6 bases). The CDR3 has 11 residues. With 6 bases removed from V and 7 bases from J, the gap between germline ends came to 10 bases. The germline CDR1 and CDR2 sequences are MNHEY and SMNVEV (reference sequence).

This chain joins TRBV19 and TRBJ2-7; D possibly corresponds to TRBD1 (5 bases). Trimming removed 3 bases from V and 6 bases from J, with 15 bases in between. The CDR3 extends over 14 amino acids. Germline CDR1 and CDR2: LNHDA and SQIVND (reference sequence). The DNA of the CDR3 is TGTGCCAGTAGTATCAGGGCCGTATCCCTCGAGCAGTACTTC. This translates into CASSIRAVSLEQYF.

The gene calls are TRBV20-1 and TRBJ2-3; no definite D call. Germline CDR1 reads DFQATT; CDR2 reads SNEGSKA (reference sequence). V gave up 4 bases and J gave up 4 bases, with 6 bases separating them. This CDR3 comprises 11 residues. CDR3 coding DNA: TGCAGTGCTATGGGGTCAGATACGCAGTATTTT. Residues: CSAMGSDTQYF.

V usage is TRBV5-1 and J usage is TRBJ2-2; 8 positions match TRBD1. The CDR3 is 15 amino acids. Germline CDR1 reads SGHRS; CDR2 reads YFSETQ. Trimming took 4 bases from V and 0 from J; bases not matched to a gene: 2. The CDR3 sequence: CASSGGQANTGELFF. The CDR3 DNA follows: TGCGCCAGCAGCGGGGGACAGGCGAACACCGGGGAGCTGTTTTTT.